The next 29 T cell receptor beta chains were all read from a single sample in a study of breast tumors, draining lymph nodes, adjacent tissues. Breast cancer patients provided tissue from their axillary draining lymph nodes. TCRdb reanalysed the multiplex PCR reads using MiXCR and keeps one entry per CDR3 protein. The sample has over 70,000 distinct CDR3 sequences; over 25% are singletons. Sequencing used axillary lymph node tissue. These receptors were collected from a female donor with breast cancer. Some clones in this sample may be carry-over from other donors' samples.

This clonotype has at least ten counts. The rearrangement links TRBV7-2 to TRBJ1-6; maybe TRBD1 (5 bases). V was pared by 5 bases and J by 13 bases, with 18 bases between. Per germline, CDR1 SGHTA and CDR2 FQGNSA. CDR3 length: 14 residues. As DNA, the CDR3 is TGTGCCAGCAGCCGCAGGGACGGCTCTGTTCCCCTCCACTTT. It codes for CASSRRDGSVPLHF.

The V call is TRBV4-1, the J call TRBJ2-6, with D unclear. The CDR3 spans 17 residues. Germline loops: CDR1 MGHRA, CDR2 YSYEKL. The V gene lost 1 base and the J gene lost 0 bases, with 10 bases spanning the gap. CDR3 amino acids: CASSQGPVISGANVLTF. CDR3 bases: TGCGCCAGCAGCCAAGGACCCGTTATCTCTGGGGCCAACGTCCTGACTTTC.

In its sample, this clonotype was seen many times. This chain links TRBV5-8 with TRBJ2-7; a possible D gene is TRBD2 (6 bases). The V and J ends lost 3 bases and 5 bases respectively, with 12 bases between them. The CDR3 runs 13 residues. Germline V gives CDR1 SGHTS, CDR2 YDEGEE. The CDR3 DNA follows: TGTGCCAGCAGCTGGAGGGACCTACACGAGCAGTACTTC. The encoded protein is CASSWRDLHEQYF.

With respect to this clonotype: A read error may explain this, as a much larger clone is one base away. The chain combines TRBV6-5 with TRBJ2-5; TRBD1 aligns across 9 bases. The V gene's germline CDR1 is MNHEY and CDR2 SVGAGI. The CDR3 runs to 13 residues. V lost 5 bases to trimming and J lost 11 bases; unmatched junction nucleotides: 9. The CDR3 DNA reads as TGTGCCAGCAGTGAACGCGGGACAGGGAAGCAGTACTTC. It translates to CASSERGTGKQYF.

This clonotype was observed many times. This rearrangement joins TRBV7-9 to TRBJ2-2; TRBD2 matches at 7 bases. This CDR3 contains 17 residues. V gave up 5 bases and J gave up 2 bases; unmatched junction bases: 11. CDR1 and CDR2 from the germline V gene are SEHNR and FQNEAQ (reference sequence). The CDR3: CASSHRPGGRNTGELFF. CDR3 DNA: TGTGCCAGCAGCCACCGCCCGGGCGGGAGAAACACCGGGGAGCTGTTTTTT.

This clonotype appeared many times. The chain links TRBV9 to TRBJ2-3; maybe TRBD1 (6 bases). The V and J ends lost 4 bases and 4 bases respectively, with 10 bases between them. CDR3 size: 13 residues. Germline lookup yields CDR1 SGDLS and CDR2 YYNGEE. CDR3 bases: TGTGCCAGCAGCCAAGGGGGTCCAGATACGCAGTATTTT. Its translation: CASSQGGPDTQYF.

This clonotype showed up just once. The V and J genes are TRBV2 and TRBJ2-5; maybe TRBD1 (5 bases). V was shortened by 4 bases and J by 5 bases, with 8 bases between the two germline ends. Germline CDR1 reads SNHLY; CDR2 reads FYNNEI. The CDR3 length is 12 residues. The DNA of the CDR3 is TGTGCCAGCAGTGGGGCAGGGGAGACCCAGTACTTC. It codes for CASSGAGETQYF.

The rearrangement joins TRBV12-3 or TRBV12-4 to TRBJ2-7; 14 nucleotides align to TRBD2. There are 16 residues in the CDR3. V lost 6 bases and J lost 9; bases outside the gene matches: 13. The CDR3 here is CASSRLAGGSSGGQYF. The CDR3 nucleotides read TGTGCCAGCAGCCGACTAGCGGGAGGGAGTAGCGGCGGGCAGTACTTC.

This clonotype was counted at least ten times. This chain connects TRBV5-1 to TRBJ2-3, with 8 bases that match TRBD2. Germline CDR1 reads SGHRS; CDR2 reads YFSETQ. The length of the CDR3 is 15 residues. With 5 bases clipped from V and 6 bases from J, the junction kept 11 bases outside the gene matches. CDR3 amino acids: CASRTMGSGGDTQYF. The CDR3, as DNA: TGCGCCAGCAGAACGATGGGATCGGGGGGGGATACGCAGTATTTT. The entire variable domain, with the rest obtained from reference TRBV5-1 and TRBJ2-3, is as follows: KAGVTQTPRYLIKTRGQQVTLSCSPISGHRSVSWYQQTPGQGLQFLFEYFSETQRNKGNFPGRFSGRQFSNSRSEMNVSTLELGDSALYLCASRTMGSGGDTQYFGPGTRLTVL.

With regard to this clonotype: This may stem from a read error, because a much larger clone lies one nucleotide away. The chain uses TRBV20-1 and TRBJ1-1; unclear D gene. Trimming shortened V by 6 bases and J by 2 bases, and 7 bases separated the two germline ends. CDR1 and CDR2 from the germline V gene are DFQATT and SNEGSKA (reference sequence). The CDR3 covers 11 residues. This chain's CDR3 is CSAEANTEAFF. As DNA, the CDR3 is TGCAGTGCCGAAGCCAACACTGAAGCTTTCTTT.

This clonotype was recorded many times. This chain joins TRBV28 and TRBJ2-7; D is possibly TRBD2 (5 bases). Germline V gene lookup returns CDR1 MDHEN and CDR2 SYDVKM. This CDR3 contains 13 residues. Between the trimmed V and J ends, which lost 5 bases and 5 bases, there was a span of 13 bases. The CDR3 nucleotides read TGTGCCAGCAGTGGATTGCATAGCGACGAGCAGTACTTC. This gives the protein CASSGLHSDEQYF.

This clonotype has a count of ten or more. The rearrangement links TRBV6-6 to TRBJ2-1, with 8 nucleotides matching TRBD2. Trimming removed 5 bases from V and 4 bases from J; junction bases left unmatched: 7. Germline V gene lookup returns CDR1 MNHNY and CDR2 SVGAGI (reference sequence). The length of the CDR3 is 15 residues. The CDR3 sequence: CASSASGSRYNEQFF. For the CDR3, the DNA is TGTGCCAGCAGTGCCAGCGGGAGTAGGTACAATGAGCAGTTCTTC.

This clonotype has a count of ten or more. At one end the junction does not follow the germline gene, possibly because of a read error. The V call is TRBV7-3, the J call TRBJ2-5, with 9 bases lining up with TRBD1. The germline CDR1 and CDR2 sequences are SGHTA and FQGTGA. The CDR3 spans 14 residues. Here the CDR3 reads CASSITGGGETQYF. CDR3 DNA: TGTGCCAGCAGCATAACAGGGGGCGGGGAGACCCAGTACTTC. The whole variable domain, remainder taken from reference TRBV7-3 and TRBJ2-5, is GAGVSQTPSNKVTEKGKYVELRCDPISGHTALYWYRQSLGQGPEFLIYFQGTGAADDSGLPNDRFFAVRPEGSVSTLKIQRTERGDSAVYLCASSITGGGETQYFGPGTRLLVL.

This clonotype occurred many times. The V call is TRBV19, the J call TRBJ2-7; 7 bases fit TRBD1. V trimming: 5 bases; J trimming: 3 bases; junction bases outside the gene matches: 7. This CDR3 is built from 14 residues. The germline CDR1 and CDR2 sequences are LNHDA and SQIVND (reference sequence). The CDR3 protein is CASSHGQANYEQYF. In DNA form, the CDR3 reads TGTGCCAGTAGTCACGGACAGGCTAACTACGAGCAGTACTTC.

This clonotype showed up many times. CDR3 nucleotide sequence: TGTGCCAGCAGCCTTACTACCGGTCAGGGCACAGATACGCAGTATTTT. Amino acid sequence: CASSLTTGQGTDTQYF. The chain employs TRBV7-9 and TRBJ2-3; no clear D gene. Per germline, CDR1 SEHNR and CDR2 FQNEAQ (reference sequence). V shed 5 bases and J shed 1 base, with 16 bases lying between them. This CDR3 comprises 16 residues.

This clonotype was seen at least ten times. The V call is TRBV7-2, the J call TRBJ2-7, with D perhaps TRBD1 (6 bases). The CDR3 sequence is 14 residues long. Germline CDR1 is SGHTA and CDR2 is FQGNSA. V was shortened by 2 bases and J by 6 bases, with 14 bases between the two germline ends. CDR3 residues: CASSLTPGQFEQYF. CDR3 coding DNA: TGTGCCAGCAGCTTAACCCCCGGACAGTTCGAGCAGTACTTC. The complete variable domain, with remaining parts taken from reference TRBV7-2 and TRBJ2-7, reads GAGVSQSPSNKVTEKGKDVELRCDPISGHTALYWYRQSLGQGLEFLIYFQGNSAPDKSGLPSDRFSAERTGGSVSTLTIQRTQQEDSAVYLCASSLTPGQFEQYFGPGTRLTVT.

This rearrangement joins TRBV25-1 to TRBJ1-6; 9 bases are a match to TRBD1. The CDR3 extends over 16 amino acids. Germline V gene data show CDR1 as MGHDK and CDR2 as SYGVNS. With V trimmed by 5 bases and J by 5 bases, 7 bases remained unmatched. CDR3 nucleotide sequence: TGTGCCAGCAGTTTTTCCGGGACAGGGAATAATTCACCCCTCCACTTT. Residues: CASSFSGTGNNSPLHF.

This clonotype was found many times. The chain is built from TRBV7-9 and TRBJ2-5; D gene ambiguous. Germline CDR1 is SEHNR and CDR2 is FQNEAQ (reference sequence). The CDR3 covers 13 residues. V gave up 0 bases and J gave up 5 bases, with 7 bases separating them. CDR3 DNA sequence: TGTGCCAGCAGCTTAGCCGTCGTCGAGACCCAGTACTTC. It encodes CASSLAVVETQYF. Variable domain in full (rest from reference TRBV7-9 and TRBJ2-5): DTGVSQNPRHKITKRGQNVTFRCDPISEHNRLYWYRQTLGQGPEFLTYFQNEAQLEKSRLLSDRFSAERPKGSFSTLEIQRTEQGDSAMYLCASSLAVVETQYFGPGTRLLVL.

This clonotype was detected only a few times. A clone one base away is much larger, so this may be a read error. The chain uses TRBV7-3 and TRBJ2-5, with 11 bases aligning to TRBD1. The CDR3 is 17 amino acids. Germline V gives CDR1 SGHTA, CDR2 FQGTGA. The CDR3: CASSQGQGAIAQEPQYF. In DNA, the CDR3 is TGTGCCAGCAGCCAAGGACAGGGGGCGATAGCCCAAGAGCCCCAGTACTTC.

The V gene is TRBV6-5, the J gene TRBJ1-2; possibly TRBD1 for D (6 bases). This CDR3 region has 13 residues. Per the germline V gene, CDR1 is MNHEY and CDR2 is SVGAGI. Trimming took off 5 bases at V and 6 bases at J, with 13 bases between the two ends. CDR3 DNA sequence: TGTGCCAGCAGTCACGGGACATACGATGGCTACACCTTC. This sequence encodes CASSHGTYDGYTF.

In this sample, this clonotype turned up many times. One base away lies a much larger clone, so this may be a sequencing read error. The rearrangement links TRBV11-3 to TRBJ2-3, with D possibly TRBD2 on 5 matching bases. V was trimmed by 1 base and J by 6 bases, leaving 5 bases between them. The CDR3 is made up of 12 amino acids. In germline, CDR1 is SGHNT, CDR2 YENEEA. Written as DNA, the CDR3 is TGTGCCAGCAGCTTAGCGGGGGATACGCAGTATTTT. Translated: CASSLAGDTQYF.

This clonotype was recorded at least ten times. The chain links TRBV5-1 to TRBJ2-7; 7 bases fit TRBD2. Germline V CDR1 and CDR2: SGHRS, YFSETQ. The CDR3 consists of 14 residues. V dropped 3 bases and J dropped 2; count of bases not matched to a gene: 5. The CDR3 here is CASSSGLVPYEQYF. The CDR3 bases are TGCGCCAGCAGCTCAGGACTAGTTCCCTACGAGCAGTACTTC.

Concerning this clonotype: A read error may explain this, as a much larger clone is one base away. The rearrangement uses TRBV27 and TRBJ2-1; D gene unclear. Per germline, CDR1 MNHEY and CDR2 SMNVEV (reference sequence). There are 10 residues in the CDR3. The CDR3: CASYYNGQFF. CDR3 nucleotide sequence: TGTGCCAGCTACTACAATGGGCAGTTCTTC.

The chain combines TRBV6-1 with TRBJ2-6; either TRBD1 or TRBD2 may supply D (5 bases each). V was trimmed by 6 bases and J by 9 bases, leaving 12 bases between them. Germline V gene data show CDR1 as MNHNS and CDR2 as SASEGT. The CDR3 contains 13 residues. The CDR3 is CASRDTRYNVLTF. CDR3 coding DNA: TGTGCCAGCAGGGACACTAGGTACAACGTCCTGACTTTC.

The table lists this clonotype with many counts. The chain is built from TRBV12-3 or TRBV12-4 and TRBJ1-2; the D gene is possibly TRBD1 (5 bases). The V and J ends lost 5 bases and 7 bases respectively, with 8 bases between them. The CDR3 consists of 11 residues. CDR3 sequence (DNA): TGTGCCAGCAGTACAGGATTTGGCTACACCTTC. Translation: CASSTGFGYTF.

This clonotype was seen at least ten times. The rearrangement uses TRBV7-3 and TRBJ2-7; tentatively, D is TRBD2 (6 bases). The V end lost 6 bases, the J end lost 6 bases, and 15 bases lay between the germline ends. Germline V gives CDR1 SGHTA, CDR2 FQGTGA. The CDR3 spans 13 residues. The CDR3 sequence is CASSPMGGFEQYF. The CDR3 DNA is TGTGCCAGCAGTCCCATGGGGGGATTCGAGCAGTACTTC. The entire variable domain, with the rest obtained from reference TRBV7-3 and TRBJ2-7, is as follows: GAGVSQTPSNKVTEKGKYVELRCDPISGHTALYWYRQSLGQGPEFLIYFQGTGAADDSGLPNDRFFAVRPEGSVSTLKIQRTERGDSAVYLCASSPMGGFEQYFGPGTRLTVT.

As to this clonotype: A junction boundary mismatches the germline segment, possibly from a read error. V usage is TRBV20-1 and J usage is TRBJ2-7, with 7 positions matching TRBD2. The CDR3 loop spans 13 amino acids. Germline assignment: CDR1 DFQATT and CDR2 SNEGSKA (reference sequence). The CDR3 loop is CGAREGGSSAQYF. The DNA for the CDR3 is TGCGGTGCTAGAGAGGGCGGGAGCAGTGCGCAGTACTTC.

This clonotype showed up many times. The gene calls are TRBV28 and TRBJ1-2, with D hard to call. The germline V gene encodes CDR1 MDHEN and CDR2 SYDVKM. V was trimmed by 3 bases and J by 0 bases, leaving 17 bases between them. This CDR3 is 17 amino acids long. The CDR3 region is CASSFDYGQEANYGYTF. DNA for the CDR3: TGTGCCAGCAGTTTCGATTATGGGCAGGAGGCTAACTATGGCTACACCTTC.

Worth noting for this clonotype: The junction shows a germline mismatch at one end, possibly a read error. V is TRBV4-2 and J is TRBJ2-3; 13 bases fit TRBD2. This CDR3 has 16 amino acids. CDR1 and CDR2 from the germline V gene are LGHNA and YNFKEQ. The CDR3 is CASGQGLAGVGDTQCF. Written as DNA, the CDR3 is TGTGCCAGCGGCCAAGGACTAGCGGGAGTTGGAGATACGCAGTGTTTT.